This T cell receptor (beta chain) is from a study of blood T cell repertoires in COVID-19. Study overall: From T cells, B-cell-depleted T cells, or PBMCs came the material, which was cDNA or gDNA.

The table lists this clone with a few counts. Original processing notes: Amplification with reference gene primers provided the estimates of nucleated cell counts. The method was immunoSEQ multiplex PCR; TCRdb's version includes in-frame clones alone and lacks a portion of them. That table furnishes V, J and clone size, whereas the DNA furnished D and trimming. The profile covers about 460,000 clones, with 88% appearing a single time and around 8% taken by the ten largest. Germline V gene sequence: CDR1 LNHDA, CDR2 SQIVND (reference sequence). The CDR3 contains 15 residues. The ends lost 5 bases at V and 5 bases at J; junction bases unmatched: 6. This study enrolled people aged about 18 to 100 from approximately 25 US geographic areas. Participants were placed into cohorts based on the clinical history they reported.

Sequenced: PBMCs or T cells enriched from blood (not recorded which). The rearrangement joins TRBV19 to TRBJ1-5, with 10 bases matching TRBD1. This clonotype was sampled from a woman aged 60-75 years who had recovered from COVID-19. The CDR3 loop is CASSVGQGIHQPQHF. CDR3 DNA: TGTGCCAGTAGTGTGGGACAGGGGATCCATCAGCCCCAGCATTTT.